This entry is about one T cell receptor (beta chain). The data belong to a study of blood T cell repertoires in COVID-19. TCRdb keeps only in-frame clones here, not all; method: immunoSEQ multiplex PCR. The repertoire consists of some 530,000 clones, with less than 90% occurring once and the leading ten covering around 8%. Allocation to cohorts depended on clinical history reported by the participants. Sample: PBMCs or T cells enriched from blood (not recorded which). The sequence was collected from a woman aged 55-69 years who had recovered from COVID-19.

The CDR3 region is CASSISFSGNTIYF. CDR3 nucleotide sequence: TGTGCCAGTAGTATCTCCTTCTCTGGAAACACCATATATTTT. The chain has TRBV19 and TRBJ1-3; D gene unclear. Germline values: CDR1 LNHDA, CDR2 SQIVND (reference sequence). The V gene lost 3 bases and the J gene lost 0 bases, with 6 bases spanning the gap. This CDR3 is built from 14 residues. Drawing the rest from reference TRBV19 and TRBJ1-3, the complete variable domain is DGGITQSPKYLFRKEGQNVTLSCEQNLNHDAMYWYRQDPGQGLRLIYYSQIVNDFQKGDIAEGYSVSREKKESFPLTVTSAQKNPTAFYLCASSISFSGNTIYFGEGSWLTVV.